The T cell receptor (beta chain) under discussion was sequenced for a study of T-cell reconstitution after alpha-beta-depleted transplantation in children. Findings and limits, study-wide: Expanded clones from the graft, numbering several hundred, reportedly supplied alpha-beta T cells about two months after transplant.

A few counts support this clonotype. Its antigen remains unidentified. Per the germline V gene, CDR1 is SGHRS and CDR2 is YFSETQ. This CDR3 is built from 14 residues. With 8 bases removed from V and 0 bases from J, the gap between germline ends came to 12 bases. Preparation of the TCRbeta library involved a method that used unique molecular identifiers. TCRdb reanalysed the PCR reads using MiXCR and keeps one entry per CDR3 protein. The repertoire has about 610,000 distinct CDR3 sequences, around 27% of them found once; the top ten carry approximately 33%. The rearrangement links TRBV5-1 to TRBJ2-1; D is undetermined. This TCR was recovered from a boy in the first two years of life with Wiskott-Aldrich syndrome, due to receive a stem cell transplant. Sample: PBMCs, taken before TCRalphabeta/CD19-depleted stem cell transplant. The CDR3 spells CASRFAPSYNEQFF. The DNA for the CDR3 is TGCGCCAGTCGGTTTGCCCCCTCCTACAATGAGCAGTTCTTC.